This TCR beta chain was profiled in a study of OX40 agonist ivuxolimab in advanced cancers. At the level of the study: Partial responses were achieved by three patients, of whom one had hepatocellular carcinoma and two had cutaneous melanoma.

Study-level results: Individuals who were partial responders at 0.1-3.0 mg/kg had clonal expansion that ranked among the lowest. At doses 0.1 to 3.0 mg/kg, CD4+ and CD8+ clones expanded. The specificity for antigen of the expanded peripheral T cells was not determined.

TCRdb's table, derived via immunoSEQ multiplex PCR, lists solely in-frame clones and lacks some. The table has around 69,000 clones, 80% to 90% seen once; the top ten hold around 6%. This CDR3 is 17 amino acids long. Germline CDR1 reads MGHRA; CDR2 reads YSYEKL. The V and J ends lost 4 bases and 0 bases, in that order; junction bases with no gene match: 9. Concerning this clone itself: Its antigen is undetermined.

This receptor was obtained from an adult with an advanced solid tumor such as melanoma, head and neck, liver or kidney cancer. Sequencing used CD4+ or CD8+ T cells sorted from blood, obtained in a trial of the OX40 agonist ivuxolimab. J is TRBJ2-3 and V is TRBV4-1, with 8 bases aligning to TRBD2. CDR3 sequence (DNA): TGCGCCAGCAGCCTATCGGGAGGGACCTACAGCACAGATACGCAGTATTTT. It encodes CASSLSGGTYSTDTQYF.